This T cell receptor beta chain was profiled in a study of blood T cells in healthy people across ages. Study results and limitations: Roughly linearly, TCR beta diversity per million T cells fell as age increased. Strong correlation existed between TCR beta diversity and naive T cell percentage.

For the second PCR, which ran for about 6 to 11 cycles, a sample-barcoded 5' primer and a J-beta primer mix were used. The template-switch adaptor, which had 12 random nucleotides, put a tag on each cDNA molecule. The yield of each sample was at least 2.5 million CDR3-containing paired-end reads. Via MiXCR, TCRdb re-called the 5' RACE reads, giving one row per CDR3 protein. The sample lists around 750,000 distinct CDR3 sequences, 50% to 65% occurring once. As concerns this clonotype: Its antigen remains unknown.

Germline CDR1 reads MNHEY; CDR2 reads SVGEGT. The ends were cut back, 2 bases at V and 3 bases at J, with 13 bases in the middle. The CDR3 loop spans 15 amino acids. Sequencing was carried out using blood. This sequence originates from a man older than 75 in good health. The chain is built from TRBV6-2 or TRBV6-3 and TRBJ1-1; D perhaps matches TRBD1 (5 bases). The CDR3 loop reads CASSYGQGGDTEAFF. Written as DNA, the CDR3 is TGTGCCAGCAGTTACGGGCAGGGAGGGGACACTGAAGCTTTCTTT.